Following are 12 T cell receptor beta chains from one sample sequenced in a study of OX40 agonist ivuxolimab in advanced cancers. Libraries were built with the immunoSEQ multiplex PCR assay. Here the immuneACCESS table is served through TCRdb, limited to in-frame sequences with V and J called. Missing clones are a known gap in these copies; in checked studies unresolved V genes cover under half, and the rest lacks a known reason. Recorded for this sample are some 38,000 clones; approximately 90% of them occurred a single time. Jointly, the top ten make up less than 25% of the sample. The material sequenced was CD4+ or CD8+ T cells sorted from blood, taken in a trial of the OX40 agonist ivuxolimab. These receptors all stem from an adult with an advanced solid tumor such as melanoma, head and neck, liver or kidney cancer.

This chain connects TRBV9 to TRBJ2-7; 8 bases agree with TRBD1. Germline CDR1 and CDR2: SGDLS and YYNGEE. The CDR3 has 15 residues. V lost 0 bases to trimming and J lost 3 bases; unmatched junction nucleotides: 5. The CDR3 DNA sequence: TGTGCCAGCAGCGTAGGTACAGGGGGGAGCTACGAGCAGTACTTC. The encoded protein is CASSVGTGGSYEQYF.

This clone was recorded a few times. The chain uses TRBV19 and TRBJ2-7, with 10 bases aligning to TRBD1. The CDR3 has 16 residues. Germline V gene data show CDR1 as LNHDA and CDR2 as SQIVND (reference sequence). Unmatched junction bases numbered 9, after V lost 5 bases and J lost 2 bases. CDR3 in amino acids: CASSEGTGDLTYEQYF. CDR3 nucleotides: TGTGCCAGTAGTGAAGGGACAGGGGACTTGACCTACGAGCAGTACTTC.

The chain uses TRBV4-1 and TRBJ2-1; 9 bases fit TRBD2. The CDR3 is 17 residues long. Trimming took 0 bases from V and 4 from J; bases not matched to a gene: 7. The germline gives CDR1 MGHRA, CDR2 YSYEKL. As DNA, the CDR3 is TGCGCCAGCAGCCAAGATTTAGCGGGAGCCACGTACAATGAGCAGTTCTTC. It yields the protein CASSQDLAGATYNEQFF.

This clone was seen just once. The chain couples TRBV9 to TRBJ2-2; TRBD1 matches 12 bases. The CDR3 totals 16 residues. The V and J ends lost 2 bases and 5 bases, in that order; junction bases with no gene match: 4. Germline V gene lookup returns CDR1 SGDLS and CDR2 YYNGEE. The CDR3 is CASSVGTGGGTGELFF. Written as DNA, the CDR3 is TGTGCCAGCAGCGTCGGGACAGGGGGCGGAACCGGGGAGCTGTTTTTT.

The chain has TRBV27 and TRBJ1-5; the D is unclear. V lost 2 bases and J lost 0, with 5 bases in between. Germline V gene sequence: CDR1 MNHEY, CDR2 SMNVEV (reference sequence). The CDR3 covers 14 residues. CDR3 residues: CASSLAYSNQPQHF. The CDR3 bases are TGTGCCAGCAGTTTAGCTTATAGCAATCAGCCCCAGCATTTT.

The chain carries TRBV19 and TRBJ2-1, with D possibly being TRBD2 (5 bases). V gave up 5 bases and J gave up 0 bases, with 11 bases separating them. Germline lookup yields CDR1 LNHDA and CDR2 SQIVND (reference sequence). This CDR3 has 15 residues. The CDR3, as DNA: TGTGCCAGTAGTCCCGGAGGCAGCTCCTACAATGAGCAGTTCTTC. Protein sequence: CASSPGGSSYNEQFF. Complete variable domain (other parts from reference TRBV19 and TRBJ2-1): DGGITQSPKYLFRKEGQNVTLSCEQNLNHDAMYWYRQDPGQGLRLIYYSQIVNDFQKGDIAEGYSVSREKKESFPLTVTSAQKNPTAFYLCASSPGGSSYNEQFFGPGTRLTVL.

As DNA, the CDR3 is TGTGCCAGCAGCTTAAGGGGAGATCAGAGTAGGGCCTACAATGAGCAGTTCTTC. Translating gives CASSLRGDQSRAYNEQFF. This chain joins TRBV7-2 and TRBJ2-1; D may match TRBD1 or TRBD2 (5 bases each). Per germline, CDR1 SGHTA and CDR2 FQGNSA. V lost 2 bases and J 2 bases, leaving 19 bases between the germline ends. This CDR3 has 18 amino acids.

The V and J genes are TRBV6-5 and TRBJ1-1; TRBD1 matches at 11 bases. J gave up 6 bases and V 6 bases, and 9 bases lay outside the gene matches. The CDR3 has 15 residues. Germline-derived CDR1 and CDR2 are MNHEY and SVGAGI. CDR3 sequence reads: CASSYGGQGVPEAFF. The CDR3 nucleotides read TGTGCCAGCAGCTATGGGGGACAGGGGGTCCCTGAAGCTTTCTTT.

The chain uses TRBV15 and TRBJ1-5; D is ambiguous. Germline V gene lookup returns CDR1 LNHNV and CDR2 YYDKDF (reference sequence). Trimming pared 1 base from V and 0 bases from J, leaving 13 bases between. The CDR3 is 17 amino acids. For the CDR3, the DNA is TGTGCCACCAGCAGAGTCCGAAGCGCGGATAGCAATCAGCCCCAGCATTTT. Its translation: CATSRVRSADSNQPQHF.

The genes are TRBV30 and TRBJ2-5; possibly TRBD1 or TRBD2 for D (5 bases each). Germline V gene data show CDR1 as GTSNPN and CDR2 as SVGIG (reference sequence). Trimming removed 5 bases at V and 3 bases at J, with 19 bases between. The length of the CDR3 is 15 residues. Written as DNA, the CDR3 is TGTGCCTGGGCGTCGGGGACCTCATCGGAAGAGACCCAGTACTTC. Protein: CAWASGTSSEETQYF.

The J gene is TRBJ1-2, the V gene TRBV19, with D hard to call. The germline CDR1 and CDR2 sequences are LNHDA and SQIVND (reference sequence). V was cut by 7 bases and J by 6 bases, with 15 bases left in between. The CDR3 runs 13 residues. The CDR3 DNA is TGTGCCAGTACCCCGACCCTAGGAGATGGCTACACCTTC. Translating gives CASTPTLGDGYTF.

This chain links TRBV9 with TRBJ2-7; D might be TRBD2 (5 bases). There are 14 residues in the CDR3. Germline V gene sequence: CDR1 SGDLS, CDR2 YYNGEE. Trimming left V 0 bases short and J 3 bases short, with 10 bases between. CDR3 nucleotides: TGTGCCAGCAGCGTAGGGCGGGCACACTACGAGCAGTACTTC. This sequence encodes CASSVGRAHYEQYF.